This TCR beta chain was found in a study of blood T cells in healthy people across ages (dated by TCRdb to the mid-2010s). Looking at the study overall: Template switching captured roughly one uniquely barcoded TCR beta cDNA molecule per two T cells in model experiments. To avoid experimental bias, donors of different ages were randomly spread across the sequencing lanes. The donors were split into four age groups: young (average around 15 years), middle-aged (roughly 39), aged (over 55) and long-lived (approximately 89). Using the same blood draw, the study looked at two additional independent replicas of 1 million unique cDNA reads for two donors, one aged 18 to 30 and the other aged 80 or older. Using deep sequencing normalized with unique cDNA molecular identifiers, the study measured how TCR beta repertoire diversity changes with age.

A few counts support this clonotype. It lacks a known antigen. Base qualities were left out, and no much larger clone turns up one base away. Broad study findings and their caveats: There was a strong correlation between observed TCR beta diversity and the percentage of naive T cells measured by flow cytometry. Because donor CMV infection status was unknown, age-related changes in expanded clonotypes were potentially confounded. Compared with the aged group, the long-lived group had more naive CD4+ T cells, fewer expanded clones and increased TCR diversity, a pattern suggesting age selection. Bulk unsorted PBMC profiling prevented conclusive comparison of naive and antigen-experienced compartments. Estimates of total diversity from one million sequenced T cells were regarded as lower bounds and underestimates. As age increased, observed TCR beta diversity per million T cells dropped in a roughly linear way, and a significant reduction was already evident by age 40.

Donors were a few dozen systemically healthy Caucasian individuals from Russia aged roughly 6 to 90 years. Around 10 milliliters of peripheral blood were collected from each donor into EDTA-treated Vacutainer tubes. Ficoll-Paque density-gradient centrifugation was used to isolate PBMCs, with at least 6.5 million obtained per sample. Total RNA was extracted from PBMCs with Trizol reagent, with at least 5.5 micrograms obtained per sample. For every donor, an aliquot of PBMCs went through flow cytometry to measure the percentages of naive CD45RAhigh/CD27high T cells. Trimming takes 5 bases off V and 6 bases off J; junction bases not matched to a gene: 9. Reading from cysteine to phenylalanine, the CDR3 counts 14 amino acids. Only the CDR3 part of the read is kept: 42 bases, read in frame from the first base. Library preparation employed 5' RACE. A second PCR of about 6 to 12 cycles was run with a J-beta primer mix and a sample-barcoded 5' primer. Each TCR beta cDNA molecule received a unique molecular identifier from a template-switch 5' adaptor carrying 12 random nucleotides. Each sample yielded at least 2.5 million CDR3-containing paired-end reads. All of the RNA was converted into first-strand cDNA using the Mint cDNA synthesis kit, with a TRBC-specific oligonucleotide serving as the primer. Following uracil-DNA glycosylase treatment, all cDNA underwent a first 18-cycle PCR with the universal primers M1SS and BC2_uni_R. Under the source paper's analysis protocol: Normalization of each sample was performed by random selection of 1 million high-quality reads, each carrying a distinct molecular identifier. Instead of being binned into consensus sequences, reads that shared molecular identifiers were thrown out. MiTCR, run with a Q25 quality threshold and the strictest error-elimination algorithm, handled CDR3 identification, clonotype clustering and error correction. A nonparametric unseen species model with Euler transformation was used to estimate a lower bound on total TCR beta diversity. TCRdb passed the public sequencing reads through fastp at Q25 and MiXCR, retaining productive beta sequences. Every entry covers one CDR3 protein and lists the most common genes and DNA from its rows. The authors' filters were not applied to this entry. This sample holds fewer than 2 million distinct CDR3 sequences; about two fifths were observed only once. The ten largest clones add up to 23% of the sample.

The V and J segments used are TRBV12-3 or TRBV12-4 and TRBJ1-2, and TRBD1 aligns with 7 junction nucleotides. Material: blood. This clonotype originated in a human donor in good health. The DNA sequence is given as TGTGCCAGCAGTCCCCGGGGAGGGGGCAATGGCTACACCTTC. It is translated as CASSPRGGGNGYTF.